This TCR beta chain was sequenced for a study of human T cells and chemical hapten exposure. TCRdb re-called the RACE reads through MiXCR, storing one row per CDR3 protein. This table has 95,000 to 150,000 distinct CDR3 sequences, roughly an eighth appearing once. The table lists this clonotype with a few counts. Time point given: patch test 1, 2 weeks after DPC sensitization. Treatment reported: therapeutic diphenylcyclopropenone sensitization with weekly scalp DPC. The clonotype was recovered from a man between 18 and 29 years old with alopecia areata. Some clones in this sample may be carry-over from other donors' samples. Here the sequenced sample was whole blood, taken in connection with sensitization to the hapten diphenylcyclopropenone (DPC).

The CDR3 nucleotides are TGTGCCAGCAGCTCGGACAGGGAAACCCACAGACAAGAGACCCAGTACTTC. Translated, it gives CASSSDRETHRQETQYF. The J gene is TRBJ2-5, the V gene TRBV12-3 or TRBV12-4; 8 bases match TRBD1. The CDR3 consists of 17 residues. V dropped 6 bases and J dropped 2; count of bases not matched to a gene: 14.